A selection of T cell receptor beta chains follows, all from one sample in a study of shared clonotypes between healthy human individuals. Only in-frame clones appear in the TCRdb table, and some are missing; sequencing was by immunoSEQ multiplex PCR. The data show about 380,000 clones, 95% to 97% seen once. Sequenced: memory CD8+ T cells sorted from blood. All receptors come from a man aged 30-40 years in good health. Each CDR3 is given with its conserved first and last residue. D genes are given only for firm matches. Not every row has a clone size; where given, it reads once, few, many or a size class.

abundance | d_gene | j_gene | v_gene | CDR3nt | CDR3aa
. | . | TRBJ2-4 | TRBV18 | TGTGCCAGCTCACCGCTCCCCAGGGGGGACATTCAGTACTTC | CASSPLPRGDIQYF
. | TRBD1 | TRBJ2-1 | TRBV5-1 | TGCGCCAGCAGCTCACTTACAGGGGATGAGCAGTTCTTC | CASSSLTGDEQFF
. | TRBD2 | TRBJ2-1 | TRBV5-1 | TGCGCCAGCAGCGGTAGCGGGGGCGGAGTCGATGAGCAGTTCTTC | CASSGSGGGVDEQFF
once | . | TRBJ1-2 | TRBV4-1 | TGCGCCAGCAGCCAAGCCGACAGGCAGGGTGGCTACACCTTC | CASSQADRQGGYTF
. | TRBD2 | TRBJ2-3 | TRBV7-2 | TGTGCCAGCAGCTTGACCGGGACTAGAGGCACAGATACGCAGTATTTT | CASSLTGTRGTDTQYF
. | . | TRBJ1-4 | TRBV28 | TGTGCCAGCAGCCCCCCAGGACAGTCAACTAATGAAAAACTGTTTTTT | CASSPPGQSTNEKLFF
. | . | TRBJ2-2 | TRBV2 | TGTGCCAGCAGTGAATTCGTCGGGGAGCTGTTTTTT | CASSEFVGELFF
. | . | TRBJ2-7 | TRBV30 | TGTGCCTGGAGTTGGGGGGCGCGGGGTATATACGAGCAGTACTTC | CAWSWGARGIYEQYF
. | TRBD2 | TRBJ2-5 | TRBV5-1 | TGCGCCAGCAGCGCCCGACTAGCGTGGTACCAAGAGACCCAGTACTTC | CASSARLAWYQETQYF
. | TRBD1 | TRBJ2-7 | TRBV28 | TGTGCCAGCATCGAGACAGGGGTCTACGAGCAGTACTTC | CASIETGVYEQYF
. | . | TRBJ2-7 | TRBV5-1 | TGCGCCAGCAGCTTGTCCTTCCGGGCAGGCCTCCCCTACGAGCAGTACTTC | CASSLSFRAGLPYEQYF
. | . | TRBJ2-1 | TRBV19 | TGTGCCAGTAGTAGGACGTCTAGCCACTACAATGAGCAGTTCTTC | CASSRTSSHYNEQFF
. | . | TRBJ1-2 | TRBV25-1 | TGTGCCAGCAGTGAATTGGGTGCTAACTATGGCTACACCTTC | CASSELGANYGYTF
. | . | TRBJ2-7 | TRBV6-5 | TGTGCCAGCAGTTACTCGGGAGTCTCCTACGAGCAGTACTTC | CASSYSGVSYEQYF
. | . | TRBJ1-5 | TRBV27 | TGTGCCAGCAGTTTAAGGACAGCCCCACCGCATAGCAATCAGCCCCAGCATTTT | CASSLRTAPPHSNQPQHF
. | TRBD1 | TRBJ2-1 | TRBV14 | TGTGCCAGCCGACGACAGGGCCCCTACAATGAGCAGTTCTTC | CASRRQGPYNEQFF
. | TRBD1 | TRBJ1-1 | TRBV6-5 | TGTGCCAGCAAAAGAGGACAGGGAGGCTCTGAAGCTTTCTTT | CASKRGQGGSEAFF
. | TRBD2 | TRBJ2-7 | TRBV19 | TGTGCCAGTAGTACCTTTGGGACTAGCGGGATCTCCTACGAGCAGTACTTC | CASSTFGTSGISYEQYF
. | . | TRBJ1-6 | TRBV13 | TGTGCCAGCAGCCGAGCGGGACACCAGCCAAATTCACCCCTCCACTTT | CASSRAGHQPNSPLHF
once | TRBD1 | TRBJ1-2 | TRBV6-1 | TGTGCCAGCAGTGTCCGGACAGGCCGCTCCCCCAACTATGGCTACACCTTC | CASSVRTGRSPNYGYTF
. | TRBD1 | TRBJ2-1 | TRBV4-1 | TGCGCCAGCAGCCAAGATTACCGTAGACAGGGCAATGAGCAGTTCTTC | CASSQDYRRQGNEQFF
. | TRBD2 | TRBJ2-5 | TRBV2 | TGTGCCAGCAGCCCAACGGGGGGGGAAGAGACCCAGTACTTC | CASSPTGGEETQYF
. | . | TRBJ2-3 | TRBV19 | TGTGCCAGTAGTATCCGGCAGGGGATTGATACGCAGTATTTT | CASSIRQGIDTQYF
. | . | TRBJ2-7 | TRBV11-2 | TGTGCCAGCAGCTTCGGGTGGCAGGGCTACGAGCAGTACTTC | CASSFGWQGYEQYF
. | . | TRBJ1-3 | TRBV18 | TGTGCCAGCTCACCCCCCGGGACCAACGGAAACACCATATATTTT | CASSPPGTNGNTIYF
once | TRBD2 | TRBJ2-2 | TRBV4-1 | TGCGCCAGCAGCCAAACGCGGGAGGCACCCGGGGAGCTGTTTTTT | CASSQTREAPGELFF
. | . | TRBJ1-6 | TRBV18 | TGTGCCAGCTCACCAGGGGGCCCGAATTCACCCCTCCACTTT | CASSPGGPNSPLHF
. | . | TRBJ2-7 | TRBV2 | TGTGCCAGCAGACCGACAAGGGTCTACGAGCAGTACTTC | CASRPTRVYEQYF
. | . | TRBJ2-7 | TRBV10-3 | TGTGCCATCAGTGTTTGGCGAAGGGACACCTACGAGCAGTACTTC | CAISVWRRDTYEQYF
. | TRBD1 | TRBJ1-4 | TRBV4-2 | TGTGCCAGCAGCCCCCGACAGGGCCTAAATGAAAAACTGTTTTTT | CASSPRQGLNEKLFF
. | TRBD2 | TRBJ2-2 | TRBV5-6 | TGTGCCAGCAGCCCTGGACTAGCGGGGACCGGGGAGCTGTTTTTT | CASSPGLAGTGELFF
. | TRBD2 | TRBJ2-5 | TRBV28 | TGTGCCAGCAGTTTCGTCGGGGGGCAAGAGACCCAGTACTTC | CASSFVGGQETQYF
. | TRBD1 | TRBJ2-7 | TRBV6-1 | TGTGCCAGCAGTGGTCTCCCGGGACAGGGTATCGAGCAGTACTTC | CASSGLPGQGIEQYF
. | TRBD2 | TRBJ2-1 | TRBV6-5 | TGTGCCAGCAGCCGTACTAGCGGGAACTATGAGCAGTTCTTC | CASSRTSGNYEQFF
once | . | TRBJ2-5 | TRBV21-1 | TGTGCCAGCAGCAAAGCCGGGACTAGCGGGAGAGAGACCCAGTACTTC | CASSKAGTSGRETQYF
. | TRBD2 | TRBJ2-2 | TRBV9 | TGTGCCAGCAGCGTAGGTAGCGGGAGTACTGGCGGGGAGCTGTTTTTT | CASSVGSGSTGGELFF
. | . | TRBJ2-5 | TRBV6-1 | TGTGCCAGCAGTGATTCTTCTTGGTTTGTAGCGGAGACCCAGTACTTC | CASSDSSWFVAETQYF
. | . | TRBJ1-4 | TRBV2 | TGTGCCAGCAGTGGCCCTCTTTTCGGGGAAAAACTGTTTTTT | CASSGPLFGEKLFF
. | . | TRBJ2-1 | TRBV19 | TGTGCCAGTAGTATCTCCGGGACCCTGTGGAATGAGCAGTTCTTC | CASSISGTLWNEQFF
. | . | TRBJ2-7 | TRBV2 | TGTGCCAGCAGTGTGGCCGAAGCCTACGAGCAGTACTTC | CASSVAEAYEQYF
. | . | TRBJ2-5 | TRBV5-1 | TGCGCCAGCAGCACGAAATCCGGACAGAAAGAGACCCAGTACTTC | CASSTKSGQKETQYF
. | . | TRBJ2-7 | TRBV6-5 | TGTGCCAGCAGTTACGGACTGGGAGTCTTCTACGAGCAGTACTTC | CASSYGLGVFYEQYF
. | TRBD2 | TRBJ2-2 | TRBV5-1 | TGCGCCAGCAGCTCCGGGACTACGAACACCGGGGAGCTGTTTTTT | CASSSGTTNTGELFF